This TCR beta chain was recorded in a study of monozygotic twins with cystic fibrosis. The overall study: Library input was around 2.8 micrograms of fragmented DNA, with 15 PCR cycles.

Remarks on this clone: The target antigen is unknown.

With 8 bases removed from V and 4 bases from J, the gap between germline ends came to 15 bases. Germline V CDR1 and CDR2: ENHRY, SYGVKD. The CDR3 has 15 residues. Study-wide points: The repertoire was suggested to be naive-dominated, clonality median about 0.009. J usage was most co-twin-similar in 8 of 16 pairs, V in 13. Nucleotide-identical clonotype sharing was significantly higher within monozygotic CF twin pairs than between unrelated CF individuals.

Here immunoSEQ multiplex PCR was the method, and the copy in TCRdb shows in-frame clones only, minus some. The sample carries tens of thousands of clones, approximately 65% recorded once. Sequenced input: blood. The clonotype comes from a girl aged 10-17 years with cystic fibrosis. The chain uses TRBV10-3 and TRBJ2-6; D might be TRBD2 (5 bases). CDR3: CAISLGSGGANVLTF. In DNA, the CDR3 is TGTGCCATCTCCCTGGGGTCGGGAGGGGCCAACGTCCTGACTTTC.